The entry that follows covers one T cell receptor (beta chain) sequence. Its specificity is not known. Some clones are missing from TCRdb's copy, which holds only in-frame ones; the method was immunoSEQ multiplex PCR. The sample lists 100,000 to 120,000 clones, just over 90% seen once, with around 0.32% in the top ten. These data come from a study of siplizumab effects on memory and regulatory T cells. Broader study findings: The majority of clones, roughly 80-95% of proliferating CD4+ or CD8+ clones, lacked an assignable naive or memory phenotype. Significant reduction of alloreactive sequences traceable to unstimulated CD4+ memory cells was observed with siplizumab. Memory T cells appeared less diverse than naive cells, which seemed to contribute substantially to alloresponse.

Trimming cost V 2 bases and J 4 bases, with 18 bases left between them. Per germline, CDR1 SGHKS and CDR2 YYEKEE (reference sequence). The CDR3 consists of 17 residues. The chain combines TRBV5-5 with TRBJ1-4; no clear D gene. Sequenced: CD4+ T cells sorted from blood. This receptor was taken from a human donor in good health. CDR3 amino acids: CASSLEMDRRFNEKLFF. CDR3 bases: TGTGCCAGCAGCTTAGAAATGGACCGCCGATTTAATGAAAAACTGTTTTTT.